This T cell receptor beta chain is from a study of CD8 T cells in Susac syndrome. A quantity of about 0.5 to 1 ug RNA underwent reverse transcription using random hexamers. TCRdb independently ran MiXCR on the immunoSEQ multiplex PCR reads; one entry per CDR3 protein. Counted here are roughly 200,000 distinct CDR3 sequences, roughly 94% occurring once; the ten biggest clones make up around 0.082%. Germline lookup yields CDR1 GTSNPN and CDR2 SVGIG (reference sequence). V was shortened by 3 bases and J by 0 bases, with 12 bases between the two germline ends. The CDR3 has 15 amino acids. The sequenced material came from CD4+ T cells from PBMCs. The TCR sequence derives from a human donor with multiple sclerosis. The rearrangement uses TRBV30 and TRBJ1-3; tentatively, D is TRBD1 (5 bases). CDR3 region: CAWRKDNFSGNTIYF. The CDR3 DNA follows: TGTGCCTGGAGGAAGGACAACTTCTCTGGAAACACCATATATTTT.